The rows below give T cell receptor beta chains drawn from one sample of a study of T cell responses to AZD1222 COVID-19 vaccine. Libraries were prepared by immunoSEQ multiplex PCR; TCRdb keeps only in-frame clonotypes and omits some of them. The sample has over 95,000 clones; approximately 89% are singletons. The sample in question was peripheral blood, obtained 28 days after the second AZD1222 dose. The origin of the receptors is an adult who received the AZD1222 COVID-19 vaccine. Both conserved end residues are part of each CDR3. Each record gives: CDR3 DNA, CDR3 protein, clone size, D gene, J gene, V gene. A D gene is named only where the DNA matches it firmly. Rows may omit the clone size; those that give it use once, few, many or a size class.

TGTGCCAGCAGTTACCTCTACGCAGATACGCAGTATTTT | CASSYLYADTQYF | NA | NA | TRBJ2-3 | TRBV6-5
TGTGCCAGCAGCCAAGGACTCTCATCGTACCCTCTTTTC | CASSQGLSSYPLF | NA | NA | TRBJ2-7 | TRBV14
TGTGCCAGCAGTAAGAGACAGGGGCTGAACACTGAAGCTTTCTTT | CASSKRQGLNTEAFF | NA | TRBD1 | TRBJ1-1 | TRBV6-5
TGTGCCAGCCGGTTGACTAGTTCCTACGAGCAGTACTTC | CASRLTSSYEQYF | NA | NA | TRBJ2-7 | TRBV7-2
TGCAGCGTTGCCTTGTGGGAGGTCACAGATACGCAGTATTTT | CSVALWEVTDTQYF | NA | NA | TRBJ2-3 | TRBV29-1
TGTGCCAGCAGCTTGGGAGGGGTATTGTATAATTCACCCCTCCACTTT | CASSLGGVLYNSPLHF | once | NA | TRBJ1-6 | TRBV5-4
TGCGCCAGCAGCTTGATTTTGGGTCAGAACACTGAAGCTTTCTTT | CASSLILGQNTEAFF | NA | NA | TRBJ1-1 | TRBV5-1
TGTGCCAGCAGGCAGGGGACATATGGCTACACCTTC | CASRQGTYGYTF | NA | NA | TRBJ1-2 | TRBV6-5
TGTGCCAGTAGGACAAAGGGGTTTGGGGGTAACACTGAAGCTTTCTTT | CASRTKGFGGNTEAFF | NA | NA | TRBJ1-1 | TRBV19
TGCAGTGCTAGAGCCGGGGTGCTCCACACCTTC | CSARAGVLHTF | NA | NA | TRBJ1-2 | TRBV20-1
TGTGCCAGCAAACGGGATAGCAATCAGCCCCAGCATTTT | CASKRDSNQPQHF | NA | NA | TRBJ1-5 | TRBV2
TGTGCCAGCAATTTGAATAGCGGCGGCTACGAGCAGTACTTC | CASNLNSGGYEQYF | NA | NA | TRBJ2-7 | TRBV6-5
TGCAGCGTTGAAGATGGATCCTCCTATGGCTACACCTTC | CSVEDGSSYGYTF | NA | NA | TRBJ1-2 | TRBV29-1
TGTGCCAGCAGCCAGCCTCTAACTTCGGGGTCCGAGCAGTACTTC | CASSQPLTSGSEQYF | NA | NA | TRBJ2-7 | TRBV3-1/TRBV3-2
TGTGCCAGCAGCTACGGACAGGGGCTTAGGGCTTTCTTT | CASSYGQGLRAFF | NA | TRBD1 | TRBJ1-1 | TRBV12-3/TRBV12-4
TGTGCCAGTAGACAGGTTGCCGACTATGGCTACACCTTC | CASRQVADYGYTF | NA | NA | TRBJ1-2 | TRBV19
TGTGCCAGTAGTGCCTCACAGGGGGCGATGCTCTATGGCTACACCTTC | CASSASQGAMLYGYTF | NA | TRBD1 | TRBJ1-2 | TRBV19
TGTGCCACCCTCGAAGATAGCAGGGCGAATTCACCCCTCCACTTT | CATLEDSRANSPLHF | NA | NA | TRBJ1-6 | TRBV24-1
TGTGCCAGCAGCAAAAGGAGCGGGGGGGCTGAGAATGAGCAGTTCTTC | CASSKRSGGAENEQFF | NA | TRBD2 | TRBJ2-1 | TRBV11-2
TGTGCCAGCAGCCCGTCAATCACAGATACGCAGTATTTT | CASSPSITDTQYF | NA | NA | TRBJ2-3 | TRBV3-1/TRBV3-2
TGTGCCAGCAGCTTAGATGGCCAGGGAATCAATGAGCAGTTCTTC | CASSLDGQGINEQFF | NA | NA | TRBJ2-1 | TRBV11-3
TGTGCCAGCAGTACAGGGCTCCGATACGAGCAGTACTTC | CASSTGLRYEQYF | NA | NA | TRBJ2-7 | TRBV2
TGTGCCAGCAGCTTAGAAACGATCGTTGGGACAGGGGTTTTCAGCTACACCTTC | CASSLETIVGTGVFSYTF | NA | TRBD1 | TRBJ1-2 | TRBV11-3
TGTGCCAGCAGTCCGCCCCCCTTCGGGGCCGATAATTCACCCCTCCACTTT | CASSPPPFGADNSPLHF | NA | NA | TRBJ1-6 | TRBV6-2/TRBV6-3
TGTGCCAGCAGCCAAGGGACGGCGACCTACGAGCAGTACTTC | CASSQGTATYEQYF | NA | NA | TRBJ2-7 | TRBV4-2
TGTGCCAGCAGCCCACACGCCGGGACTAGCGGGGGGGAGCAAGAGACCCAGTACTTC | CASSPHAGTSGGEQETQYF | NA | TRBD2 | TRBJ2-5 | TRBV4-2
TGTGCCAGCAGCCGTAGTCTGGCAGATACGCAGTATTTT | CASSRSLADTQYF | NA | NA | TRBJ2-3 | TRBV5-6
TGTGCCAGCAGTTCCCCGGGACAGGGGTCTTACGAGCAGTACTTC | CASSSPGQGSYEQYF | NA | TRBD1 | TRBJ2-7 | TRBV27
TGTGCCAGCTCACCGCGGGGGACAACTAATGAAAAACTGTTTTTT | CASSPRGTTNEKLFF | NA | NA | TRBJ1-4 | TRBV18
TGTGCCAGCAGTTCCGGACAGGCCGGGAACACTGAAGCTTTCTTT | CASSSGQAGNTEAFF | NA | TRBD1 | TRBJ1-1 | TRBV6-2/TRBV6-3
TGTGCCAGCAGCTCTCGACTGACGAGCTCCTATAATTCACCCCTCCACTTT | CASSSRLTSSYNSPLHF | NA | NA | TRBJ1-6 | TRBV14
TGTGCCAGCAGCTTCCACAGGGTCCTTCGCTACGAGCAGTACTTC | CASSFHRVLRYEQYF | NA | NA | TRBJ2-7 | TRBV5-8
TGCAGCGTTGAAGGAGCAGGGGGCCCGAACACCGGGGAGCTGTTTTTT | CSVEGAGGPNTGELFF | NA | TRBD1 | TRBJ2-2 | TRBV29-1
TGTGCCAGCAGCTTAGGCCACTCCTACGAGCAGTACTTC | CASSLGHSYEQYF | few | NA | TRBJ2-7 | TRBV11-3
TGTGCCAGCAGTGGGACGTCGAGCAATCAGCCCCAGCATTTT | CASSGTSSNQPQHF | NA | NA | TRBJ1-5 | TRBV2
TGTGCCAGCAGTTACTCGGAGGGAAGAAACACTGAAGCTTTCTTT | CASSYSEGRNTEAFF | few | NA | TRBJ1-1 | TRBV6-2/TRBV6-3
TGTGCCAGTAGTGCACAGGGGGCCTCCTACAATGAGCAGTTCTTC | CASSAQGASYNEQFF | NA | TRBD1 | TRBJ2-1 | TRBV19
TGTGCCAGCAGTTCTACAGGGGGCCTAGGAAATGGCTACACCTTC | CASSSTGGLGNGYTF | NA | TRBD1 | TRBJ1-2 | TRBV27